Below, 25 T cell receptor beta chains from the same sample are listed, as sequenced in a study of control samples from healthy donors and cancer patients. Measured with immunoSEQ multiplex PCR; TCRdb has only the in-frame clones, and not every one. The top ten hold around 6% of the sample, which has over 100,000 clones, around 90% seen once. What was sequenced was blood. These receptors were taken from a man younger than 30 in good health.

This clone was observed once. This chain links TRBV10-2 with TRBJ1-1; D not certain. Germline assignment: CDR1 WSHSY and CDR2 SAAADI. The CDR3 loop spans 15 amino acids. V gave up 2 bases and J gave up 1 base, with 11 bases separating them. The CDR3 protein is CASSELVAGNTEAFF. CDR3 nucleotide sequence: TGCGCCAGCAGTGAGCTCGTTGCAGGGAACACTGAAGCTTTCTTT.

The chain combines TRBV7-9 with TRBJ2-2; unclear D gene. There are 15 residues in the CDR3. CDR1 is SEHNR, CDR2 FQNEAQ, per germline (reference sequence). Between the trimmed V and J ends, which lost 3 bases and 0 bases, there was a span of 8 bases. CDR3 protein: CASSFSGANTGELFF. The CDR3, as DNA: TGTGCCAGCAGCTTTTCGGGCGCGAACACCGGGGAGCTGTTTTTT.

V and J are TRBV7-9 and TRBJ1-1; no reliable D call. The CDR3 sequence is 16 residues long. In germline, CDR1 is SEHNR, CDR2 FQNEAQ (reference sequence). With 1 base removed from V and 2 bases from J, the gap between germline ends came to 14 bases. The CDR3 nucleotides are TGTGCCAGCAGCTTAGGTGCCCTCACAATAAACACTGAAGCTTTCTTT. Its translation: CASSLGALTINTEAFF.

This chain's CDR3 is CASTWTRETQYF. Written as DNA, the CDR3 is TGTGCCAGCACCTGGACTCGAGAGACCCAGTACTTC. The genes are TRBV2 and TRBJ2-5, with a possible D match to TRBD2 (5 bases). V lost 7 bases to trimming and J lost 4 bases, with 10 bases between them. CDR1 is SNHLY and CDR2 is FYNNEI in the germline V gene. The CDR3 is 12 amino acids.

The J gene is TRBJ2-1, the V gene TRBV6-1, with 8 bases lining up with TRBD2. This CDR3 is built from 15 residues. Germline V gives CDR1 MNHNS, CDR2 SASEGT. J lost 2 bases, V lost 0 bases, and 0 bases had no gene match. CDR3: CASSEASGAYNEQFF. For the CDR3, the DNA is TGTGCCAGCAGTGAAGCTAGCGGGGCCTACAATGAGCAGTTCTTC.

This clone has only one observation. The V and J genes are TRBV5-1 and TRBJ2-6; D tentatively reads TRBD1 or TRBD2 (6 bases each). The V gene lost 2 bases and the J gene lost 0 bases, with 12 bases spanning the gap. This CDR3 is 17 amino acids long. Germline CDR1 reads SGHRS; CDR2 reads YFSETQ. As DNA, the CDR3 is TGCGCCAGCAGCTTACAGGGTAGCGGCTCTGGGGCCAACGTCCTGACTTTC. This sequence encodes CASSLQGSGSGANVLTF.

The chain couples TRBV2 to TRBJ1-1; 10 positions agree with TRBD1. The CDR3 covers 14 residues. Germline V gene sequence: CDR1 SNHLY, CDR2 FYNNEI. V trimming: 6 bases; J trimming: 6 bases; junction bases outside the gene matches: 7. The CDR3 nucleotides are TGTGCCAGCAGGCGTTGGGACAGGGGATCTGAAGCTTTCTTT. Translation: CASRRWDRGSEAFF. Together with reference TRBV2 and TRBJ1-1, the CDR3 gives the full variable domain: EPEVTQTPSHQVTQMGQEVILRCVPISNHLYFYWYRQILGQKVEFLVSFYNNEISEKSEIFDDQFSVERPDGSNFTLKIRSTKLEDSAMYFCASRRWDRGSEAFFGQGTRLTVV.

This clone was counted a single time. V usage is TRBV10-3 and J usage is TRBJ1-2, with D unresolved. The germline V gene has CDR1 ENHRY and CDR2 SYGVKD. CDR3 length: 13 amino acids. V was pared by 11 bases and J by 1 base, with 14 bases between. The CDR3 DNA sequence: TGTGCCTCCAATAGGGCTTATAACTATGGCTACACCTTC. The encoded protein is CASNRAYNYGYTF.

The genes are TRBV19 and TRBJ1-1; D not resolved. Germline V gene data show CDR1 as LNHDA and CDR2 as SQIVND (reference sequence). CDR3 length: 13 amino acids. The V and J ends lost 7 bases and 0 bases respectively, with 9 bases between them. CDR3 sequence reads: CASTPVVNTEAFF. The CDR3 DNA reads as TGTGCCAGTACTCCGGTAGTGAACACTGAAGCTTTCTTT.

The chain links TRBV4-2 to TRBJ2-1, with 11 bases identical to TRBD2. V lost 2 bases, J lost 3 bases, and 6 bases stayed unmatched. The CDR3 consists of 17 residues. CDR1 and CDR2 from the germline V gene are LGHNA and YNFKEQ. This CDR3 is CASSQLPGTSGYNEQFF. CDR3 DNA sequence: TGTGCCAGCAGCCAATTACCCGGGACTAGCGGCTACAATGAGCAGTTCTTC.

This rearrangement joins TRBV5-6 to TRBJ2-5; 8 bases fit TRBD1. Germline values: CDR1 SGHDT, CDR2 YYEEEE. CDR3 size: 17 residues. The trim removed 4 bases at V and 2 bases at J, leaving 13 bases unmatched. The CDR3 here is CASSRIGQGTQQETQYF. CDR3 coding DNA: TGTGCCAGCAGCCGAATTGGACAGGGCACACAGCAAGAGACCCAGTACTTC.

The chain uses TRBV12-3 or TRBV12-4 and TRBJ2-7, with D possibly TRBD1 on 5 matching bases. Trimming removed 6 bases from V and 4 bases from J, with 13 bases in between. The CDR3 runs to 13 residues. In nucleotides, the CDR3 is TGTGCCAGCAGGCGCGCAGGGTTTTACGAGCAGTACTTC. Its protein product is CASRRAGFYEQYF.

CDR3 nucleotide sequence: TGTGCCAGCAGAGTTTCCCCAGGGTTTTCTTATGGCTACACCTTC. Translation: CASRVSPGFSYGYTF. The rearrangement links TRBV28 to TRBJ1-2, with D tentatively TRBD1 (5 bases). The germline V gene has CDR1 MDHEN and CDR2 SYDVKM. The length of the CDR3 is 15 residues. Trimming stripped 6 bases from V and 5 bases from J, with 19 bases between.

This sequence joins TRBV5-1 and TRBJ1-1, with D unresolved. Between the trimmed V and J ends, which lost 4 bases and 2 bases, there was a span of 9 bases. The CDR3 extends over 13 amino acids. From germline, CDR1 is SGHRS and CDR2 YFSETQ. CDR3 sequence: CASSVTRNTEAFF. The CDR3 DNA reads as TGCGCCAGCAGCGTTACTAGAAACACTGAAGCTTTCTTT.

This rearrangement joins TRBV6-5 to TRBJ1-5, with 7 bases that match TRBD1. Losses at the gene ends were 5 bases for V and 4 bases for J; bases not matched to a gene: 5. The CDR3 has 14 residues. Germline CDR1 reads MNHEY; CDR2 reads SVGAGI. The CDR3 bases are TGTGCCAGCAGTACGACAGGGCGTAATCAGCCCCAGCATTTT. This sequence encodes CASSTTGRNQPQHF.

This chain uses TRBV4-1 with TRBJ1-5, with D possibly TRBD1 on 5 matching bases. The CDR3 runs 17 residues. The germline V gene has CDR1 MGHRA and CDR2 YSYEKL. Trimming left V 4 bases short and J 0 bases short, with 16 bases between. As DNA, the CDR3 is TGCGCCAGCAGCCCAGGGAGGGCGCGGTATAGCAATCAGCCCCAGCATTTT. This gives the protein CASSPGRARYSNQPQHF.

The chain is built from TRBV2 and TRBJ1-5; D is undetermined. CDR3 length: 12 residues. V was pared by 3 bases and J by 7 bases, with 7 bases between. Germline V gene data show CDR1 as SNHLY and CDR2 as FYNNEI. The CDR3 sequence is CASSDEAQPQHF. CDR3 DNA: TGTGCCAGCAGTGATGAGGCCCAGCCCCAGCATTTT. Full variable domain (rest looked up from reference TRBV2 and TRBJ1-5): EPEVTQTPSHQVTQMGQEVILRCVPISNHLYFYWYRQILGQKVEFLVSFYNNEISEKSEIFDDQFSVERPDGSNFTLKIRSTKLEDSAMYFCASSDEAQPQHFGDGTRLSIL.

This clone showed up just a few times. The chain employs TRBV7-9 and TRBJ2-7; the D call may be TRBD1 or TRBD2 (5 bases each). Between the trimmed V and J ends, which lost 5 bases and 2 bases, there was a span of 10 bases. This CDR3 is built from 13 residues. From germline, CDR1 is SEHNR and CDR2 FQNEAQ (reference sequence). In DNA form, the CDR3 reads TGTGCCAGCAGCCATCCGGGGCCCTACGAGCAGTACTTC. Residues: CASSHPGPYEQYF.

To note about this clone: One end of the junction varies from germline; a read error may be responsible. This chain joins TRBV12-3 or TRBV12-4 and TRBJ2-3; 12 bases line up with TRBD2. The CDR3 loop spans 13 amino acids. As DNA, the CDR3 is TGTGCCAGCAGCCTACTAGCGGGGGGCCTCGGAAACTTT. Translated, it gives CASSLLAGGLGNF.

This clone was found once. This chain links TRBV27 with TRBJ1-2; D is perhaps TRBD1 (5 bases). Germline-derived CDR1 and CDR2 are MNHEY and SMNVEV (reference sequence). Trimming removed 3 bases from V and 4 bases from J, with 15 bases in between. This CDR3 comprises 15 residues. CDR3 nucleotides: TGTGCCAGCAGTTTGACCCAGGGCACCTCCTATGGCTACACCTTC. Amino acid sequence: CASSLTQGTSYGYTF.

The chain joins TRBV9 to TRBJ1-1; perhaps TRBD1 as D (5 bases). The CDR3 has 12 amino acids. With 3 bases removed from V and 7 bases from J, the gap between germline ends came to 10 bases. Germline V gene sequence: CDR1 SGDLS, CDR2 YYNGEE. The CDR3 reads CASSDLGGEAFF. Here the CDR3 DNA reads TGTGCCAGCAGCGACCTCGGGGGTGAAGCTTTCTTT.

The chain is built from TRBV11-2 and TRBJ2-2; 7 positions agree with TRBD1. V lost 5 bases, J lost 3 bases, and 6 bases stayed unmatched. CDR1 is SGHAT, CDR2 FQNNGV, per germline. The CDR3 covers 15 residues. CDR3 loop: CASSLQGQYTGELFF. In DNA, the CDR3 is TGTGCCAGCAGCCTCCAGGGACAGTACACCGGGGAGCTGTTTTTT.

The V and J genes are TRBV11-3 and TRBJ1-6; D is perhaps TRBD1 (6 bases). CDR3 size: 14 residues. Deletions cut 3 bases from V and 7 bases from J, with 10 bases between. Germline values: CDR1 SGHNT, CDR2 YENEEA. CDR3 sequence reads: CASSFSGANSPLHF. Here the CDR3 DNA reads TGTGCCAGCAGCTTCTCGGGGGCAAATTCACCCCTCCACTTT.

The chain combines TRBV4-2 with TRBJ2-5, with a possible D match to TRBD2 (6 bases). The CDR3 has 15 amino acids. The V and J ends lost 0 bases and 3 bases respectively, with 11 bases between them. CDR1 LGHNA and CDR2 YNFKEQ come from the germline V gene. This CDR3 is CASSQDGRGKETQYF. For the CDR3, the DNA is TGTGCCAGCAGCCAAGATGGCCGGGGGAAAGAGACCCAGTACTTC.

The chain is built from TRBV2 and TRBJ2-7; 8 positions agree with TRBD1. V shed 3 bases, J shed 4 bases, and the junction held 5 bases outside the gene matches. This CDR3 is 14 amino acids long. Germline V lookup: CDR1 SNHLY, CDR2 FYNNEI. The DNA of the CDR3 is TGTGCCAGCAGTGATCAGGGGGCGGGGTACGAGCAGTACTTC. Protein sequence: CASSDQGAGYEQYF. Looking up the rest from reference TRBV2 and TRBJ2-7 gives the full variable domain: EPEVTQTPSHQVTQMGQEVILRCVPISNHLYFYWYRQILGQKVEFLVSFYNNEISEKSEIFDDQFSVERPDGSNFTLKIRSTKLEDSAMYFCASSDQGAGYEQYFGPGTRLTVT.